Listed here are 22 T cell receptor beta chains from one sample, sequenced in a study of blood T cell repertoires in COVID-19. Profiling relied on immunoSEQ multiplex PCR, and the TCRdb table lists in-frame clones only, not all of them. The table records around 250,000 clones, roughly 85% of them present only once. The sequenced sample consisted of PBMCs or T cells enriched from blood (not recorded which). Receptors originate from a woman in her fifties or sixties with acute COVID-19.

This clone was recorded at least ten times. The sample carries other DNA sequences with the same CDR3. This rearrangement joins TRBV3-1 (or the pseudogene TRBV3-2) to TRBJ2-7; D is possibly TRBD1 (6 bases). The CDR3 length is 13 residues. Germline lookup yields CDR1 LGHDT and CDR2 YNNKEL (reference sequence). V was shortened by 2 bases and J by 7 bases, with 12 bases between the two germline ends. The CDR3 region is CASSQNRVYEQYF. In DNA, the CDR3 is TGTGCCAGCAGCCAAAACAGGGTGTATGAGCAGTACTTC.

This chain uses TRBV12-3 or TRBV12-4 with TRBJ2-1, with TRBD1 matching 9 bases. This CDR3 spans 13 amino acids. J lost 7 bases, V lost 7 bases, and 5 bases had no gene match. CDR3 nucleotide sequence: TGTGCCAGCATCTTGACAGGGGGGAATGAGCAGTTCTTC. This codes for CASILTGGNEQFF.

This chain connects TRBV19 to TRBJ1-1; 7 nucleotides match TRBD1. CDR1 and CDR2 from the germline V gene are LNHDA and SQIVND (reference sequence). This CDR3 has 14 residues. Trimming removed 5 bases from V and 11 bases from J; junction bases left unmatched: 14. In DNA, the CDR3 is TGTGCCAGTAGTTCACTGGGACAGTCGATCGTGGCTTTCTTT. Amino acid sequence: CASSSLGQSIVAFF.

J is TRBJ1-1 and V is TRBV9; D is unclear. Germline values: CDR1 SGDLS, CDR2 YYNGEE. This CDR3 comprises 15 residues. V lost 0 bases and J lost 5, with 14 bases in between. CDR3: CASSVVLATGTEAFF. CDR3 nucleotides: TGTGCCAGCAGCGTAGTCTTGGCGACGGGGACTGAAGCTTTCTTT.

The genes are TRBV18 and TRBJ1-1; D gene uncertain. The germline V gene has CDR1 KGHSH and CDR2 LQKENI. This CDR3 has 15 amino acids. The V gene lost 3 bases and the J gene lost 3 bases, with 14 bases spanning the gap. CDR3 amino acids: CASSPGKGPDTEAFF. DNA for the CDR3: TGTGCCAGCTCACCCGGGAAGGGTCCCGACACTGAAGCTTTCTTT.

This CDR3 reads CASSLDLMREQFF. In DNA form, the CDR3 reads TGTGCCAGCAGCTTAGATCTTATGAGGGAGCAGTTCTTC. The chain has TRBV11-2 and TRBJ2-1; no reliable D call. CDR1 and CDR2 from the germline V gene are SGHAT and FQNNGV. CDR3 size: 13 residues. V dropped 0 bases and J dropped 10 bases, with 10 bases sitting between them.

The chain combines TRBV30 with TRBJ2-3; possibly TRBD2 for D (5 bases). The CDR3 is 17 amino acids. Germline assignment: CDR1 GTSNPN and CDR2 SVGIG (reference sequence). V lost 0 bases and J lost 0, with 16 bases in between. Here the CDR3 DNA reads TGTGCCTGGAGTGTACCCGGGGTATCTGCTAGCACAGATACGCAGTATTTT. It encodes CAWSVPGVSASTDTQYF. Full variable domain (rest looked up from reference TRBV30 and TRBJ2-3): SQTIHQWPATLVQPVGSPLSLECTVEGTSNPNLYWYRQAAGRGLQLLFYSVGIGQISSEVPQNLSASRPQDRQFILSSKKLLLSDSGFYLCAWSVPGVSASTDTQYFGPGTRLTVL.

In the case of this clone: Other DNA sequences in the same sample also yield this CDR3. The CDR3 region is CASSPRGNYGYTF. The CDR3 DNA follows: TGTGCCAGCTCACCACGAGGGAACTATGGCTACACCTTC. V gene TRBV18 combines with J gene TRBJ1-2; D is ambiguous. The CDR3 loop spans 13 amino acids. V was clipped by 1 base and J by 2 bases, with 5 bases between them. CDR1 KGHSH and CDR2 LQKENI come from the germline V gene.

In this sample, this clone turned up once. This chain joins TRBV7-2 and TRBJ1-2; D is possibly TRBD1 (6 bases). V was shortened by 1 base and J by 5 bases, with 8 bases between the two germline ends. CDR1 and CDR2 (germline): SGHTA, FQGNSA. The CDR3 covers 13 residues. The CDR3 sequence is CASSLGTAYGYTF. The CDR3 DNA follows: TGTGCCAGCAGCTTAGGGACAGCTTATGGCTACACCTTC.

This sequence joins TRBV29-1 and TRBJ2-2; TRBD2 aligns across 7 bases. The V gene's germline CDR1 is SQVTM and CDR2 ANQGSEA. Germline trimming cut 7 bases from V and 2 bases from J; bases unmatched to any gene: 4. There are 13 residues in the CDR3. The DNA for the CDR3 is TGCAGCGGGGGACTAATCAACACCGGGGAGCTGTTTTTT. It yields the protein CSGGLINTGELFF.

The CDR3 region is CAWNRLGLAEAFF. The DNA of the CDR3 is TGTGCCTGGAATCGTCTGGGGCTGGCTGAAGCTTTCTTT. The chain is built from TRBV30 and TRBJ1-1; D is perhaps TRBD1 (5 bases). The V gene lost 4 bases and the J gene lost 6 bases, with 15 bases spanning the gap. The CDR3 is 13 residues long. Germline-derived CDR1 and CDR2 are GTSNPN and SVGIG (reference sequence).

The genes are TRBV5-5 and TRBJ1-3; possibly TRBD1 for D (6 bases). The CDR3 runs to 15 residues. Germline values: CDR1 SGHKS, CDR2 YYEKEE (reference sequence). Trimming shortened V by 3 bases and J by 0 bases, and 10 bases separated the two germline ends. CDR3: CASSWGPYSGNTIYF. The CDR3 region has the DNA TGTGCCAGCAGCTGGGGGCCTTACTCTGGAAACACCATATATTTT.

V is TRBV7-2 and J is TRBJ1-4, with D possibly TRBD1 on 5 matching bases. The ends were cut back, 5 bases at V and 8 bases at J, with 18 bases in the middle. CDR1 and CDR2 (germline): SGHTA, FQGNSA. The CDR3 has 15 amino acids. As DNA, the CDR3 is TGTGCCAGCAGCGCCCGAGAGGGCCGGGGGGAAAAACTGTTTTTT. It specifies CASSAREGRGEKLFF.

The chain uses TRBV6-5 and TRBJ1-3; the D gene is possibly TRBD1 (6 bases). CDR3 size: 15 residues. V was cut by 2 bases and J by 1 base, with 9 bases left in between. The germline V gene has CDR1 MNHEY and CDR2 SVGAGI. The CDR3 here is CASSYQGQSGNTIYF. CDR3 DNA sequence: TGTGCCAGCAGTTACCAGGGGCAGTCTGGAAACACCATATATTTT.

J is TRBJ1-2 and V is TRBV9; tentatively, D is TRBD1 (6 bases). The CDR3 extends over 15 amino acids. Germline V CDR1 and CDR2: SGDLS, YYNGEE. V gave up 4 bases and J gave up 7 bases, with 20 bases separating them. The CDR3, as DNA: TGTGCCAGCAGCCCTTGGGACAAAATAGATTCTGGCTACACCTTC. Translation: CASSPWDKIDSGYTF.

The J gene is TRBJ2-3, the V gene TRBV12-3 or TRBV12-4, with D unresolved. The CDR3 has 11 amino acids. Trimming stripped 10 bases from V and 5 bases from J, with 10 bases between. In DNA form, the CDR3 reads TGTGCCACCTCCCAGATAGATACGCAGTATTTT. Protein sequence: CATSQIDTQYF.

This sequence joins TRBV3-1 (or the pseudogene TRBV3-2) and TRBJ1-1, with D unclear. Germline V CDR1 and CDR2: LGHDT, YNNKEL (reference sequence). V dropped 6 bases and J dropped 0 bases, with 11 bases sitting between them. CDR3 size: 14 residues. The CDR3: CASRNSLMNTEAFF. The CDR3 DNA reads as TGTGCCAGCAGAAACAGTCTCATGAACACTGAAGCTTTCTTT.

V gene TRBV19 combines with J gene TRBJ1-5, with D tentatively TRBD1 (6 bases). V lost 5 bases to trimming and J lost 0 bases, with 11 bases between them. This CDR3 is built from 15 residues. The germline gives CDR1 LNHDA, CDR2 SQIVND (reference sequence). DNA for the CDR3: TGTGCCAGTAGTGCGAGGACAGTTAGCAATCAGCCCCAGCATTTT. Encoded protein: CASSARTVSNQPQHF.

The rearrangement uses TRBV19 and TRBJ1-2; 8 bases agree with TRBD1. The ends lost 10 bases at V and 0 bases at J; junction bases unmatched: 4. The CDR3 is made up of 13 amino acids. Germline values: CDR1 LNHDA, CDR2 SQIVND (reference sequence). As DNA, the CDR3 is TGTGCCACCCAACAGGGGGCTAACTATGGCTACACCTTC. Translation: CATQQGANYGYTF. The full variable domain, with the rest looked up from reference TRBV19 and TRBJ1-2, is DGGITQSPKYLFRKEGQNVTLSCEQNLNHDAMYWYRQDPGQGLRLIYYSQIVNDFQKGDIAEGYSVSREKKESFPLTVTSAQKNPTAFYLCATQQGANYGYTFGSGTRLTVV.

There are many counts of this clone. V is TRBV11-2 and J is TRBJ1-6, with D maybe TRBD1 (6 bases). V lost 6 bases and J lost 7, with 16 bases in between. This CDR3 comprises 15 residues. CDR1 and CDR2 from the germline V gene are SGHAT and FQNNGV. This CDR3 is CASRITDSPNSPLHF. CDR3 sequence (DNA): TGTGCCAGCAGGATTACGGACAGTCCAAATTCACCCCTCCACTTT.

J is TRBJ1-6 and V is TRBV7-3, with a tentative D call TRBD1 (6 bases). Trimming took off 8 bases at V and 6 bases at J, with 11 bases between the two ends. Germline assignment: CDR1 SGHTA and CDR2 FQGTGA. The CDR3 extends over 13 amino acids. The CDR3 coding sequence is TGTGCCAGCTCGGGGACAAGTAATTCACCCCTCCACTTT. Encoded protein: CASSGTSNSPLHF.

V is TRBV10-3 and J is TRBJ1-6; D gene ambiguous. This CDR3 has 15 amino acids. Germline CDR1 reads ENHRY; CDR2 reads SYGVKD. V was shortened by 3 bases and J by 6 bases, with 12 bases between the two germline ends. In nucleotides, the CDR3 is TGTGCCATCAGTGAAAGCCTGGGAGGTAATTCACCCCTCCACTTT. It encodes CAISESLGGNSPLHF.